This passage covers 18 T cell receptor beta chains from one sample sequenced in a study of PD-1 blockade in classical Hodgkin lymphoma. TCRdb's copy holds only in-frame clones and misses some; the assay was immunoSEQ multiplex PCR. The data hold more than 14,000 clones, with approximately 58% observed a single time. Following autologous stem cell transplantation, relapse occurred in every patient, and exposure to brentuximab vedotin varied. The starting material was peripheral blood mononuclear cells (PBMCs), obtained at baseline. Every receptor here comes from a human donor with classical Hodgkin lymphoma.

This clone was detected a few times. V and J are TRBV18 and TRBJ1-6; D ambiguous. CDR3 size: 14 residues. V dropped 0 bases and J dropped 12 bases, with 12 bases sitting between them. Germline-derived CDR1 and CDR2 are KGHSH and LQKENI. CDR3 sequence: CASSPPGGDGPLHF. CDR3 bases: TGTGCCAGCTCACCACCGGGCGGAGACGGACCCCTCCACTTT. Variable domain in full (rest from reference TRBV18 and TRBJ1-6): NAGVMQNPRHLVRRRGQEARLRCSPMKGHSHVYWYRQLPEEGLKFMVYLQKENIIDESGMPKERFSAEFPKEGPSILRIQQVVRGDSAAYFCASSPPGGDGPLHFGNGTRLTVT.

This clone has just one count. The rearrangement links TRBV27 to TRBJ2-1; D unclear. Germline V gene data show CDR1 as MNHEY and CDR2 as SMNVEV (reference sequence). V lost 5 bases, J lost 0 bases, and 17 bases lay in between. The CDR3 is 17 residues long. Here the CDR3 DNA reads TGTGCCAGCAGTCAGATACCGCTCGATAGCTCCTACAATGAGCAGTTCTTC. This translates into CASSQIPLDSSYNEQFF.

The CDR3 coding sequence is TGTGCCAGCAGCGTAGGGGGGACAGGGGGTTACTCTGGAAACACCATATATTTT. Translating gives CASSVGGTGGYSGNTIYF. The chain joins TRBV9 to TRBJ1-3; 11 positions agree with TRBD1. The CDR3 length is 18 residues. V trimming: 0 bases; J trimming: 0 bases; junction bases outside the gene matches: 5. From germline, CDR1 is SGDLS and CDR2 YYNGEE.

This clone was seen only a few times. The V and J genes are TRBV28 and TRBJ2-2, with 8 bases identical to TRBD1. This CDR3 has 17 amino acids. Unmatched junction bases numbered 10, after V lost 2 bases and J lost 5 bases. In germline, CDR1 is MDHEN, CDR2 SYDVKM. The CDR3 loop reads CASSLRVRGPGTGELFF. CDR3 nucleotides: TGTGCCAGCAGTTTAAGGGTCAGGGGGCCGGGGACCGGGGAGCTGTTTTTT.

This clone came up a few times. The chain combines TRBV5-5 with TRBJ1-5; no clear D. Per the germline V gene, CDR1 is SGHKS and CDR2 is YYEKEE (reference sequence). Trimming removed 0 bases from V and 6 bases from J, with 16 bases in between. The CDR3 has 16 residues. The CDR3 coding sequence is TGTGCCAGCAGCTTGGGTACCGGGCCTCCCAGTCAGCCCCAGCATTTT. This codes for CASSLGTGPPSQPQHF.

The chain is built from TRBV4-2 and TRBJ2-3; a weak D match, TRBD2 (6 bases). V lost 5 bases and J lost 6, with 15 bases in between. CDR1 LGHNA and CDR2 YNFKEQ come from the germline V gene. The length of the CDR3 is 14 residues. CDR3 nucleotide sequence: TGTGCCAGCAGCGAGGGGACTGCGGGCGATACGCAGTATTTT. It translates to CASSEGTAGDTQYF.

This clone appeared a few times. The CDR3 reads CASSRGQQSYEQYF. CDR3 bases: TGTGCCAGCAGCCGAGGGCAGCAATCCTACGAGCAGTACTTC. V usage is TRBV2 and J usage is TRBJ2-7; D possibly corresponds to TRBD2 (5 bases). This CDR3 is 14 amino acids long. Germline V lookup: CDR1 SNHLY, CDR2 FYNNEI. V was clipped by 6 bases and J by 1 base, with 13 bases between them. Full variable domain (missing parts from reference TRBV2 and TRBJ2-7): EPEVTQTPSHQVTQMGQEVILRCVPISNHLYFYWYRQILGQKVEFLVSFYNNEISEKSEIFDDQFSVERPDGSNFTLKIRSTKLEDSAMYFCASSRGQQSYEQYFGPGTRLTVT.

V is TRBV28 and J is TRBJ2-7, with 15 positions matching TRBD2. Germline V CDR1 and CDR2: MDHEN, SYDVKM. V shed 5 bases and J 5 bases; nucleotides not matched to a gene: 13. The CDR3 is made up of 18 amino acids. CDR3 loop: CASSQTGLAGGPLDEQYF. In DNA, the CDR3 is TGTGCCAGCAGTCAGACAGGACTAGCGGGAGGGCCTCTGGACGAGCAGTACTTC.

The genes are TRBV30 and TRBJ2-7; 7 bases agree with TRBD1. The CDR3 totals 11 residues. Germline V CDR1 and CDR2: GTSNPN, SVGIG (reference sequence). V lost 6 bases, J lost 3 bases, and 2 bases stayed unmatched. CDR3 nucleotide sequence: TGTGCCTGCGGGACAGTCTACGAGCAGTACTTC. This codes for CACGTVYEQYF.

V usage is TRBV10-2 and J usage is TRBJ1-1; a weak D match, TRBD1 (5 bases). Trimming left V 4 bases short and J 1 base short, with 10 bases between. Germline assignment: CDR1 WSHSY and CDR2 SAAADI. The CDR3 sequence is 14 residues long. CDR3 bases: TGCGCCAGCAGTGCCTCAGGGAGGAACACTGAAGCTTTCTTT. Residues: CASSASGRNTEAFF.

The chain carries TRBV15 and TRBJ1-3; 11 positions agree with TRBD1. This CDR3 has 21 amino acids. The V gene end was trimmed by 1 base and the J gene end by 0 bases; junction bases not matched to a gene: 14. Germline values: CDR1 LNHNV, CDR2 YYDKDF (reference sequence). The CDR3 region has the DNA TGTGCCACCAGCAGAGTGCCAGTTGGGACAGGGGGGTTTCTCTCTGGAAACACCATATATTTT. It codes for CATSRVPVGTGGFLSGNTIYF.

There are a few counts of this clone. The chain recombines TRBV5-6 with TRBJ1-1, with no clear D. The CDR3 length is 12 residues. Trimming cost V 1 base and J 8 bases, with 9 bases left between them. Germline V lookup: CDR1 SGHDT, CDR2 YYEEEE. The CDR3 nucleotides read TGTGCCAGCAGCTTGTCAGTAACCGAAGCTTTCTTT. Protein product: CASSLSVTEAFF.

This clone is categorized as medium-sized. The V and J genes are TRBV4-1 and TRBJ2-1; D is unclear. The V gene's germline CDR1 is MGHRA and CDR2 YSYEKL. V was trimmed by 0 bases and J by 3 bases, leaving 12 bases between them. The CDR3 spans 16 residues. CDR3 residues: CASSQDLAASYNEQFF. The DNA of the CDR3 is TGCGCCAGCAGCCAAGATTTGGCAGCTAGCTACAATGAGCAGTTCTTC.

The genes are TRBV6-5 and TRBJ2-7, with D perhaps TRBD1 (6 bases). Trimming removed 5 bases at V and 1 base at J, with 6 bases between. CDR3 size: 12 residues. Germline V gives CDR1 MNHEY, CDR2 SVGAGI. The CDR3 region has the DNA TGTGCCAGCAGTACAGGGTCCTACGAGCAGTACTTC. Translation: CASSTGSYEQYF.

This clone was observed a single time. The CDR3, as DNA: TGTGCCAGCAGACACGGGACTAGCGGAAACACCGGGGAGCTGTTTTTT. As protein: CASRHGTSGNTGELFF. The chain recombines TRBV5-5 with TRBJ2-2; 11 bases are a match to TRBD2. The CDR3 is 16 amino acids. Trimming took 5 bases from V and 2 from J; bases not matched to a gene: 5. Germline loops: CDR1 SGHKS, CDR2 YYEKEE (reference sequence).

The V call is TRBV4-1, the J call TRBJ1-5; a weak D match, TRBD1 (6 bases). Germline CDR1 reads MGHRA; CDR2 reads YSYEKL. This CDR3 has 15 amino acids. V shed 6 bases and J shed 6 bases, with 18 bases lying between them. The CDR3 DNA reads TGCGCCAGCAGTCAACCAATCTGGGGGGCTCAGCCCCAGCATTTT. It translates to CASSQPIWGAQPQHF.

This chain joins TRBV29-1 and TRBJ2-3; 7 nucleotides align to TRBD1. V dropped 0 bases and J dropped 7; count of bases not matched to a gene: 7. Germline CDR1 is SQVTM and CDR2 is ANQGSEA. The CDR3 contains 14 residues. CDR3 in DNA: TGCAGCGTTGAAGATAGGCGGACAGGTAATACGCAGTATTTT. Amino acids: CSVEDRRTGNTQYF.

There are a few counts of this clone. V and J are TRBV5-1 and TRBJ2-4; TRBD1 aligns across 7 bases. Germline loops: CDR1 SGHRS, CDR2 YFSETQ. Germline trimming cut 3 bases from V and 8 bases from J; bases unmatched to any gene: 5. The CDR3 has 13 amino acids. CDR3: CASSSGGVDIQYF. The CDR3, as DNA: TGCGCCAGCAGCTCAGGGGGAGTTGACATTCAGTACTTC.